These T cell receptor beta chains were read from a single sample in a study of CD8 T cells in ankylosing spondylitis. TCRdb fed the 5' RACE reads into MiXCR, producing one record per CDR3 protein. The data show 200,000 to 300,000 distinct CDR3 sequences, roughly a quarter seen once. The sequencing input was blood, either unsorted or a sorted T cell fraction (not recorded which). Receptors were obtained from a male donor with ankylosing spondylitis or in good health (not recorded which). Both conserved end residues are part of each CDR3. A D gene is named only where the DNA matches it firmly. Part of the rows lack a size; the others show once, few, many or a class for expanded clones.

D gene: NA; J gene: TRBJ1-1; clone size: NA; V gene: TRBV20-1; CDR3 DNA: TGCAGTGCTATTGGACACGGGCTCGCTGAAGCTTTCTTT; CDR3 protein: CSAIGHGLAEAFF
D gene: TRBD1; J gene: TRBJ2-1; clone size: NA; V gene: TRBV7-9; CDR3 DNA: TGTGCCAGCCGTGGACAGGGCGACAGCAATGAGCAGTTCTTC; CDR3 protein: CASRGQGDSNEQFF
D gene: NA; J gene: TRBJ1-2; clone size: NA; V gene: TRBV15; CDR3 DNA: TGTGCCACCAGCAGCGGCGGGCAGGCGATTAACTATGGCTACACCTTC; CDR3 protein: CATSSGGQAINYGYTF
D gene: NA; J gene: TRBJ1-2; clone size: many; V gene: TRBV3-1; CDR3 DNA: TGTGCCAGCAGCCTCTGGTGGCAGGCTAACTATGGCTACACCTTC; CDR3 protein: CASSLWWQANYGYTF
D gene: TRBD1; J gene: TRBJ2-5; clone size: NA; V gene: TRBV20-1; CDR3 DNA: TGCAGTGCTCCGGGACAGGGAGTTGAGACCCAGTACTTC; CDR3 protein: CSAPGQGVETQYF
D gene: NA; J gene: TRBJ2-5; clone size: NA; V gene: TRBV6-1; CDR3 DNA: TGTGCCAGCAGTGCAACCGGGCAGCAAGAGACCCAGTACTTC; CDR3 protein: CASSATGQQETQYF
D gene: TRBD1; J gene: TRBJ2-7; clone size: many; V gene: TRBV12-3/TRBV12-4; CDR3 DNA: TGTGCCAGCACCTGGACAGGGGGATACGAGCAGTACTTC; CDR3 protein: CASTWTGGYEQYF
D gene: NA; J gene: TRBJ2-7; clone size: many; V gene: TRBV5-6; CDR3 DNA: TGTGCCAGCAGCTTCACAGGGATAGCCGGGGACGAGCAGTACTTC; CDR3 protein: CASSFTGIAGDEQYF
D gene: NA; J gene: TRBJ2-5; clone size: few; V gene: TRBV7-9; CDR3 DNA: TGTGCCAGCAGCTTAGGACAGATCCTCGAGACCCAGTACTTC; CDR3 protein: CASSLGQILETQYF
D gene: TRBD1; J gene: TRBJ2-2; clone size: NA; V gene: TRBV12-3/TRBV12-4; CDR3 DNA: TGTGCCAGCAGTTTCCGGCAGGGGGCGCTGGGGGAGCTGTTTTTT; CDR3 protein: CASSFRQGALGELFF
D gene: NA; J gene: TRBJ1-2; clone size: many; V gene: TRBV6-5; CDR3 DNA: TGTGCCAGCAGTTCCGTAACAGCAGGGGACTATGGCTACACCTTC; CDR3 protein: CASSSVTAGDYGYTF
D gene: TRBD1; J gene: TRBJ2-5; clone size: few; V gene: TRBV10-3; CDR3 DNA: TGTGCCATCAGTGTCGACCGAGGGGGCAAGGAGACCCAGTACTTC; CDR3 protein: CAISVDRGGKETQYF
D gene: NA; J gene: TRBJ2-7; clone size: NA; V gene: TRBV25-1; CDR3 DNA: TGTGCCAGCAGTGAAGGAGGGTTAAACTACGAGCAGTACTTC; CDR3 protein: CASSEGGLNYEQYF
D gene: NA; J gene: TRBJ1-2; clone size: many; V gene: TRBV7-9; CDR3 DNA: TGTGCCAGCAGAAATGGACCGGGCAGGGGAAGCTACACCTTC; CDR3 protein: CASRNGPGRGSYTF
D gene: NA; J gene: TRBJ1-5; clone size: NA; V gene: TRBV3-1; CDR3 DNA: TGTGCCAGCAGCGCCGACGCCGTGGCTCAGCCCCAGCATTTT; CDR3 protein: CASSADAVAQPQHF
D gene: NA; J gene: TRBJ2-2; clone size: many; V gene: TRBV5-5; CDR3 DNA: TGTGCCAGCAGCCGTACCGGGGAGCTGTTTTTT; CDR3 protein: CASSRTGELFF
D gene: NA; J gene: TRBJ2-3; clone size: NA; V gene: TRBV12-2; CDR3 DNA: TGTGCAAGTCCATACAGGCGAGGGGGCCCTAGCACAGATACGCAGTATTTT; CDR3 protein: CASPYRRGGPSTDTQYF
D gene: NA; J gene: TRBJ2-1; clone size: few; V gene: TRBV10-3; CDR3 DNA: TGTGCCATCAGTGATATCTCCTACAATGAGCAGTTCTTC; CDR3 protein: CAISDISYNEQFF
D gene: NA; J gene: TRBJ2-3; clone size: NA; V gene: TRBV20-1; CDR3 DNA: TGCACTCTCGACAGTTCTAGCACAGATACGCAGTATTTT; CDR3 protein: CTLDSSSTDTQYF
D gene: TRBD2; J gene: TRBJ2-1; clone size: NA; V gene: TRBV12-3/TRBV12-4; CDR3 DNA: TGTGCCAGCAGCACCTATGGGGGCGGGGGGCTCAATGAGCAGTTCTTC; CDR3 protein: CASSTYGGGGLNEQFF
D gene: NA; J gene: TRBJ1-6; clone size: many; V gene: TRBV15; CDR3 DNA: TGTGCCACCAGCGACCGGGAGGGCTACTATAATTCACCCCTCCACTTT; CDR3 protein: CATSDREGYYNSPLHF
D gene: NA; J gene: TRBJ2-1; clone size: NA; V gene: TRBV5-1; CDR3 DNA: TGCGCCAGCACCCCGCGGGATACCTACAATGAGCAGTTCTTC; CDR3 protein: CASTPRDTYNEQFF
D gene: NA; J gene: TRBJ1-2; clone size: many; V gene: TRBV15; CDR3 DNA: TGTGCCACCAGCACCTCAGGAAGGGGCTACACCTTC; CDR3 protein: CATSTSGRGYTF
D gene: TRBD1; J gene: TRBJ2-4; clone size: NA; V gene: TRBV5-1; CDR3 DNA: TGCGCCAGCAGCTTAGGGACAGAAGACATTCAGTACTTC; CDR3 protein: CASSLGTEDIQYF
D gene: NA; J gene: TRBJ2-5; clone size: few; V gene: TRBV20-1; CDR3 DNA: TGCAGTGCCGCTCCCGGGGACTCAAGAGCGCAAGAGACCCAGTACTTC; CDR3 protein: CSAAPGDSRAQETQYF
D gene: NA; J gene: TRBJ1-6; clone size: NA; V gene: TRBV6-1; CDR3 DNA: TGTGCCAGCAGCCGAGGAAAGGGCTATAATTCACCCCTCCACTTT; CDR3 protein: CASSRGKGYNSPLHF